These T cell receptor beta chains were read from a single sample in a study of T cells in Graves' hyperthyroidism and ophthalmopathy. Using its own MiXCR run on the multiplex PCR reads, TCRdb lists one record per CDR3 protein. The sample lists about 640,000 distinct CDR3 sequences, about 14% occurring once. The sequenced material came from blood. These receptors were obtained from a woman in her forties or fifties with Graves' ophthalmopathy. Both conserved end residues are part of each CDR3. The D gene is left open where the match is weak. Size tells how often a clone was seen (once, few, many) or the class of an expanded clone, and some rows leave it out.

many	TRBD1	TRBV28	TRBJ2-5	TGTGCCAGCACGTACAGGGGGGCAAGGGAGACCCAGTACTTC	CASTYRGARETQYF
many	TRBD2	TRBV6-2/TRBV6-3	TRBJ2-1	TGTGCCAGCAGTTCGCTAGCGGGAGGGGGAGGCAATGAGCAGTTCTTC	CASSSLAGGGGNEQFF
many	.	TRBV12-3/TRBV12-4	TRBJ1-4	TGTGCCAGCACCACCCAGGCAACTAATGAAAAACTGTTTTTT	CASTTQATNEKLFF
few	.	TRBV19	TRBJ2-3	TGTGCCAGTAGTATATCTATCAGCACAGATACGCAGTATTTT	CASSISISTDTQYF
few	.	TRBV6-1	TRBJ2-7	TGTGCCAGCAGTGTCAGGGTAAACTACGAGCAGTACTTC	CASSVRVNYEQYF
many	.	TRBV10-3	TRBJ2-2	TGTGCCATCAGTGAGTCGGGGGCGCGGGGCACCGGGGAGCTGTTTTTT	CAISESGARGTGELFF
few	.	TRBV9	TRBJ2-1	TGTGCCAGCAGCGTAGTTGACAGCTACAATGAGCAGTTCTTC	CASSVVDSYNEQFF
many	.	TRBV11-2	TRBJ2-4	TGTGCCAGCAGCTTATTACAAGTAGCCAAAAACATTCAGTACTTC	CASSLLQVAKNIQYF
many	.	TRBV11-2	TRBJ2-7	TGTGCCAGCAGTTTTAGAGCGTCTGCCCTAGATGGGTACTTC	CASSFRASALDGYF
.	TRBD2	TRBV27	TRBJ2-1	TGTGCCAGCAGTACTAGCGGGAGGGCCGCCAATGAGCAGTTCTTC	CASSTSGRAANEQFF
many	.	TRBV2	TRBJ2-2	TGTGCCAGCAGGGCCCGACCCGCGAACACCGGGGAGCTGTTTTTT	CASRARPANTGELFF
.	.	TRBV29-1	TRBJ2-2	TGCAGCGTTGGAACCAACAGGGCGAACACCGGGGAGCTGTTTTTT	CSVGTNRANTGELFF
many	TRBD2	TRBV28	TRBJ2-2	TGTGCCAGCAACCTAAGCGGGAGGCGCACCGGGGAGCTGTTTTTT	CASNLSGRRTGELFF
many	.	TRBV6-5	TRBJ1-1	TGTGCCAGCAGTTACTCGGCGGGATATCAAGGGGCTGAAGCTTTCTTT	CASSYSAGYQGAEAFF
few	.	TRBV6-1	TRBJ2-7	TGTGCCAGCAGCGAACGGGGGAAAGTGTGGGTCTACGAGCAGTACTTC	CASSERGKVWVYEQYF
few	TRBD1	TRBV5-1	TRBJ1-1	TGCGCCAGCAGCCCCGGGACAGGGAGGGCTGAAGCTTTCTTT	CASSPGTGRAEAFF
few	.	TRBV28	TRBJ1-5	TGTGCCAGCAATCAACCGGGACATCTACAGCCCCAGCATTTT	CASNQPGHLQPQHF
few	TRBD2	TRBV30	TRBJ2-3	TGTGCCTGGAGTGTATCGACAGCTCTGGAACTAGCGGGAGCCACAGATACGCAGTATTTT	CAWSVSTALELAGATDTQYF
.	.	TRBV30	TRBJ1-5	TGTGCCTGGTCGATAGATAGCAATCAGCCCCAGCATTTT	CAWSIDSNQPQHF
few	.	TRBV19	TRBJ2-7	TGTGCCAGTAGTATGTTTCAGGGAAGCTCCTACGAGCAGTACTTC	CASSMFQGSSYEQYF
many	TRBD2	TRBV4-1	TRBJ2-1	TGCGCCAGCAGCCCTACTAGCGGGAGGGCCAATGAGCAGTTCTTC	CASSPTSGRANEQFF
many	.	TRBV7-8	TRBJ2-4	TGTGCCAGCAGCTTCAACCGACAGGCCCTAGCCAAAAACATTCAGTACTTC	CASSFNRQALAKNIQYF
many	.	TRBV28	TRBJ2-7	TGTGCCAGCAGTTTACAGATTTGGGGGGGGCACTCCTACGAGCAGTACTTC	CASSLQIWGGHSYEQYF
many	.	TRBV2	TRBJ2-5	TGTGCCAGCAGTGAACAGGGCAGCCAAGAGACCCAGTACTTC	CASSEQGSQETQYF
.	.	TRBV5-5	TRBJ2-6	TGTGCCAGCAGCTTGGGGGGACCGCTGTTTGGGGCCAACGTCCTGACTTTC	CASSLGGPLFGANVLTF
few	.	TRBV28	TRBJ2-7	TGTGCCAGCAGTTTCCCCCCCTACGAGCAGTACTTC	CASSFPPYEQYF
many	.	TRBV12-3/TRBV12-4	TRBJ1-5	TGTGCCAGCAGTTCGGCTACAGGTCATCAGCCCCAGCATTTT	CASSSATGHQPQHF
few	TRBD2	TRBV7-6	TRBJ2-7	TGTGCCAGCAGCGAGACTAGCGGGTACTACGAGCAGTACTTC	CASSETSGYYEQYF
.	.	TRBV29-1	TRBJ2-1	TGCAGCGTTGTAGCTGGCTCCTACAATGAGCAGTTCTTC	CSVVAGSYNEQFF
many	.	TRBV28	TRBJ1-2	TGTGCCAGCAGCTACACCCGACGCTACACCTTC	CASSYTRRYTF
many	TRBD1	TRBV19	TRBJ1-5	TGTGCCAGTAGTGGGGACAGGAGCAATCAGCCCCAGCATTTT	CASSGDRSNQPQHF
.	.	TRBV3-1	TRBJ2-1	TGTGCCAGCAGCCACCCTAGCGAGAGTAGGTATGAGCAGTTCTTC	CASSHPSESRYEQFF
.	.	TRBV28	TRBJ1-2	TGTGCCAACAGTCCGACAGGTGCTAACTATGGCTACACCTTC	CANSPTGANYGYTF
.	.	TRBV5-1	TRBJ1-2	TGCGCCAGCGCATTTTTAGCTAACTATGGCTACACCTTC	CASAFLANYGYTF
many	.	TRBV12-3/TRBV12-4	TRBJ2-5	TGTGCCAGCAACAGAACCCCGGGATTAGAGACCCAGTACTTC	CASNRTPGLETQYF
.	TRBD2	TRBV12-3/TRBV12-4	TRBJ2-1	TGTGCCAGCAGTTCCCCGACTAGCGGGAGTTCAAATGAGCAGTTCTTC	CASSSPTSGSSNEQFF
.	TRBD2	TRBV7-8	TRBJ2-7	TGTGCCAGCAGCCCCAAGGGACTAGCAGCGTCCTACGAGCAGTACTTC	CASSPKGLAASYEQYF
.	.	TRBV28	TRBJ1-1	TGTGCCAGCAGTTTGTGGGGGAGAGCTTTCTTT	CASSLWGRAFF
once	.	TRBV11-3	TRBJ2-2	TGTGCCAGCAGCGGGGGGGGGGCGCACACCGGGGAGCTGTTTTTT	CASSGGGAHTGELFF
.	.	TRBV12-3/TRBV12-4	TRBJ1-6	TGTGCCAGCAGTTACGGGACTCAGGGGAATTCACCCCTCCACTTT	CASSYGTQGNSPLHF
few	.	TRBV6-1	TRBJ2-1	TGTGCCAGCAGTTCCCAGCGATCAGCGGGGCAGTTCTTC	CASSSQRSAGQFF
.	.	TRBV12-3/TRBV12-4	TRBJ2-2	TGTGCCAGCAACACCAGGGGGAACACCGGGGAGCTGTTTTTT	CASNTRGNTGELFF
many	TRBD2	TRBV7-2	TRBJ2-3	TGTGCCAGCAGTTCGACTAGCCGTAGCACAGATACGCAGTATTTT	CASSSTSRSTDTQYF
.	.	TRBV27	TRBJ2-2	TGTGCCAGCAACCTCAGAAAGGGGGGCGGGGAGCTGTTTTTT	CASNLRKGGGELFF
many	.	TRBV20-1	TRBJ2-3	TGCAGTGCTCAAACGGCAGGGGACAGCACAGATACGCAGTATTTT	CSAQTAGDSTDTQYF
many	.	TRBV4-3	TRBJ2-7	TGCGCCAGCAGCCAAGAGCGGGGCCCCTACGAGCAGTACTTC	CASSQERGPYEQYF